Below, one T cell receptor beta chain is given with its context. This entry is derived from a study of blood T cell repertoires in COVID-19. As for the study in general: Sites in the United States, Italy and Spain provided acute and convalescent COVID-19 samples. PBMCs, B-cell-depleted T cells, or T cells were the source of the cDNA or gDNA that made up the material.

V lost 0 bases and J 6 bases, leaving 9 bases between the germline ends. This CDR3 has 13 residues. The germline CDR1 and CDR2 sequences are SGDLS and YYNGEE. Original processing notes: Reference gene primer amplification gave estimated nucleated cell counts. TCRdb's copy holds only in-frame clones and misses some; the assay was immunoSEQ multiplex PCR. V, J and clone size were drawn from that table, and D and trimming were deduced from the DNA. This sample carries roughly 100,000 clones, around 84% of them seen once, and the ten largest clones take under 3%. This TCR was recovered from a man aged 45 to 65 with active or convalescent COVID-19. This rearrangement joins TRBV9 to TRBJ1-2; tentative D call: TRBD1 (5 bases). Sequencing was carried out using peripheral blood. In DNA, the CDR3 is TGTGCCAGCAGCGTAGCGGGGGTGGATGGCTACACCTTC. Its translation: CASSVAGVDGYTF.